A single sample is the source of the 15 T cell receptor beta chains below, sequenced in a study of vaccination effects on CD4 cells after COVID-19. Before sequencing, viral peptide pools were used by the ViraFEST assay to expand antigen-specific CD4+ T cells. Isolating CD4+ T cells followed 9 to 11 days of culture. Every participant took two doses of the BNT162b2 or mRNA-1273 vaccine. Profiling relied on immunoSEQ multiplex PCR, and the TCRdb table lists in-frame clones only, not all of them. The data show 25,000 to 30,000 clones, more than 65% seen once. Their recognized antigens are unknown. Source: CD4+ T cells from PBMCs cultured with HCoV-229E spike peptides, taken after COVID-19 vaccination. These receptors came from a human donor who received a COVID-19 vaccine.

The chain links TRBV6-5 to TRBJ1-2, with TRBD1 matching over 7 bases. Per germline, CDR1 MNHEY and CDR2 SVGAGI. The CDR3 is 14 amino acids. V was clipped by 0 bases and J by 7 bases; unmatched bases: 5. CDR3: CASSYSWDRLGYTF. CDR3 DNA: TGTGCCAGCAGTTACTCGTGGGACAGACTTGGCTACACCTTC.

The chain employs TRBV13 and TRBJ2-5; 7 nucleotides line up with TRBD2. J gave up 1 base and V 4 bases, and 3 bases lay outside the gene matches. The CDR3 has 14 amino acids. Germline assignment: CDR1 PRHDT and CDR2 FYEKMQ (reference sequence). This CDR3 reads CASSYERGQETQYF. The DNA of the CDR3 is TGTGCCAGCAGCTACGAGCGGGGCCAAGAGACCCAGTACTTC.

The chain is built from TRBV6-5 and TRBJ2-3; D could derive from TRBD1 or TRBD2 (5 bases each). Looked up from germline, CDR1 is MNHEY and CDR2 is SVGAGI. The CDR3 has 15 residues. V was cut by 1 base and J by 5 bases, with 13 bases left in between. CDR3 sequence: CASSYFGTLGDTQYF. In DNA, the CDR3 is TGTGCCAGCAGTTACTTTGGGACGCTCGGAGATACGCAGTATTTT.

This clone was recorded only once. The V gene is TRBV7-9, the J gene TRBJ2-1, with D maybe TRBD1 (5 bases). CDR1 and CDR2 from the germline V gene are SEHNR and FQNEAQ (reference sequence). The CDR3 runs to 17 residues. Trimming pared 1 base from V and 2 bases from J, leaving 15 bases between. This CDR3 reads CASSLGRWGWTYNEQFF. The CDR3 nucleotides read TGTGCCAGCAGCTTAGGTCGTTGGGGCTGGACCTACAATGAGCAGTTCTTC.

This clone came up once. The chain is built from TRBV7-9 and TRBJ2-2; D is uncertain. Germline-derived CDR1 and CDR2 are SEHNR and FQNEAQ (reference sequence). Trimming removed 1 base from V and 0 bases from J, with 6 bases in between. The CDR3 is made up of 15 amino acids. The CDR3 protein is CASSLGLANTGELFF. CDR3 bases: TGTGCCAGCAGCTTAGGTCTAGCGAACACCGGGGAGCTGTTTTTT.

The chain employs TRBV24-1 and TRBJ2-1, with 8 positions matching TRBD2. Trimming cost V 1 base and J 9 bases; bases outside gene matches: 7. The CDR3 is made up of 15 amino acids. Germline V lookup: CDR1 KGHDR, CDR2 SFDVKD. For the CDR3, the DNA is TGTGCCACCAGTGATTTTACGGGGGGGCGGGGTGAGCAGTTCTTC. It codes for CATSDFTGGRGEQFF.

This chain links TRBV13 with TRBJ2-7; perhaps TRBD1 as D (6 bases). V dropped 5 bases and J dropped 4 bases, with 15 bases sitting between them. The CDR3 is 14 residues long. Germline lookup yields CDR1 PRHDT and CDR2 FYEKMQ (reference sequence). In nucleotides, the CDR3 is TGTGCCAGCAGCGCCCGGGACACCCATTACGAGCAGTACTTC. It encodes CASSARDTHYEQYF. Variable domain in full (rest from reference TRBV13 and TRBJ2-7): AAGVIQSPRHLIKEKRETATLKCYPIPRHDTVYWYQQGPGQDPQFLISFYEKMQSDKGSIPDRFSAQQFSDYHSELNMSSLELGDSALYFCASSARDTHYEQYFGPGTRLTVT.

In this sample, this clone turned up once. The chain couples TRBV12-3 or TRBV12-4 to TRBJ1-6; tentative D call: TRBD1 (6 bases). The CDR3 is 13 residues long. Trimming removed 6 bases at V and 7 bases at J, with 10 bases between. The CDR3 region has the DNA TGTGCCAGCAGAGACACAGGGAATTCACCCCTCCACTTT. It yields the protein CASRDTGNSPLHF.

This sequence joins TRBV6-2 or TRBV6-3 and TRBJ2-3, with 7 bases identical to TRBD2. V was clipped by 6 bases and J by 2 bases; unmatched bases: 5. The V gene's germline CDR1 is MNHEY and CDR2 SVGEGT. CDR3 length equals 14 residues. The CDR3 sequence: CASSVAGSTDTQYF. CDR3 DNA sequence: TGTGCCAGCAGCGTAGCGGGTTCCACAGATACGCAGTATTTT.

The chain joins TRBV6-5 to TRBJ2-7, with D perhaps TRBD1 (6 bases). The CDR3 totals 14 residues. V was cut by 6 bases and J by 3 bases, with 15 bases left in between. Germline lookup yields CDR1 MNHEY and CDR2 SVGAGI. The CDR3 is CASSKQGPVYEQYF. CDR3 coding DNA: TGTGCCAGCAGCAAACAGGGACCCGTCTACGAGCAGTACTTC.

As regards this clone: One end of the junction does not line up with germline, which may come from a read error. The DNA of the CDR3 is TGCAGCAGCACTCTCCGGGACAGGGGATTATATGGGGCCAACGTCCTGACTTTC. It codes for CSSTLRDRGLYGANVLTF. J is TRBJ2-6 and V is TRBV7-9, with 10 bases matching TRBD1. CDR1 SEHNR and CDR2 FQNEAQ come from the germline V gene (reference sequence). The CDR3 covers 18 residues.

The chain has TRBV27 and TRBJ2-7, with 7 bases matching TRBD1. This CDR3 region has 16 residues. Germline lookup yields CDR1 MNHEY and CDR2 SMNVEV (reference sequence). V lost 0 bases and J lost 3; bases outside the gene matches: 8. The CDR3 sequence: CASSLSRGLRFYEQYF. The CDR3 bases are TGTGCCAGCAGTTTATCAAGGGGGCTGCGGTTCTACGAGCAGTACTTC.

The CDR3 nucleotides are TGTGCCAGCAGCCAAGTTGTAAGGGGCGCGCAGTTCTTC. Translation gives CASSQVVRGAQFF. The chain recombines TRBV14 with TRBJ2-1; perhaps TRBD1 as D (5 bases). V was cut by 1 base and J by 12 bases, with 13 bases left in between. Per germline, CDR1 SGHDN and CDR2 FVKESK. The CDR3 consists of 13 residues.

CDR3 region: CASSASGGRRTDTQYF. Here the CDR3 DNA reads TGTGCCAGCAGCGCTAGCGGGGGGCGTAGGACAGATACGCAGTATTTT. The J gene is TRBJ2-3, the V gene TRBV2; the match to TRBD2 covers 11 bases. Germline V gene lookup returns CDR1 SNHLY and CDR2 FYNNEI. The CDR3 has 16 amino acids. Trimming removed 6 bases from V and 3 bases from J; junction bases left unmatched: 8.

This rearrangement joins TRBV5-1 to TRBJ2-3; a weak D match, TRBD1 (8 bases). Germline V CDR1 and CDR2: SGHRS, YFSETQ. CDR3 size: 13 residues. V was shortened by 4 bases and J by 6 bases, with 12 bases between the two germline ends. CDR3: CASSTQGGDTQYF. The DNA for the CDR3 is TGCGCCAGCAGCACACAGGGGGGGGATACGCAGTATTTT.